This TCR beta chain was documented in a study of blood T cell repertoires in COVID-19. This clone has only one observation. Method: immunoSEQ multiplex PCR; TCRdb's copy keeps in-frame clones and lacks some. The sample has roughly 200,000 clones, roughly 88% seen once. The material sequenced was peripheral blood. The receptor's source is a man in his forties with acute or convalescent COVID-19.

In DNA, the CDR3 is TGTGCCACAGAATACACCGGGGAGCTGTTTTTT. As protein: CATEYTGELFF. V and J are TRBV7-9 and TRBJ2-2; no reliable D call. Germline CDR1 is SEHNR and CDR2 is FQNEAQ (reference sequence). Trimming stripped 10 bases from V and 3 bases from J, with 6 bases between. The CDR3 runs to 11 residues.